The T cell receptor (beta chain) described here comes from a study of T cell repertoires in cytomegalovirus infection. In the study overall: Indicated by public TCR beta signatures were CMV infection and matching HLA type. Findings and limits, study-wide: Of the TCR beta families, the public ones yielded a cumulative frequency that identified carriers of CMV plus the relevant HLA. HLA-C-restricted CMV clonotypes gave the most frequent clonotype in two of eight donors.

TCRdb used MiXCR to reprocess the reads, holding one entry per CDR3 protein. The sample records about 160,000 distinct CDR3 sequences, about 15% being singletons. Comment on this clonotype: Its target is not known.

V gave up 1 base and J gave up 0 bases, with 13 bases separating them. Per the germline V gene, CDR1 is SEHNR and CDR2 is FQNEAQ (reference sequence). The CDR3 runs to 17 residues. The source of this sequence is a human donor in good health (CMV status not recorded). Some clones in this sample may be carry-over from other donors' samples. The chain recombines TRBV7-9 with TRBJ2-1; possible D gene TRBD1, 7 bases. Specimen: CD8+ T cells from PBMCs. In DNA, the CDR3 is TGTGCCAGCAGCTTAGTCAGGGGGGCGAGCTCCTACAATGAGCAGTTCTTC. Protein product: CASSLVRGASSYNEQFF.